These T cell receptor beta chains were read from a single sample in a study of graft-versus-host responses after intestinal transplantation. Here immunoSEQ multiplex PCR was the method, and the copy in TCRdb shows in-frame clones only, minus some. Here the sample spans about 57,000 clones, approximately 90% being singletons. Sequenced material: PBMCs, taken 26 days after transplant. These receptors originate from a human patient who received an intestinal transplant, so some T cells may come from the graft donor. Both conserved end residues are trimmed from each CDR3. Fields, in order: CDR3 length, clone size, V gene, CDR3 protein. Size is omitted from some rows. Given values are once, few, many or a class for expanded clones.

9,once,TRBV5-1,ASSLTDTQY
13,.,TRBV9,ASSVAANQGNEQY
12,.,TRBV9,ASSVGGGGTEAF
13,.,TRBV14,ASSAGTSLIDEQF
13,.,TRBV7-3,ASSPDREADNEQF
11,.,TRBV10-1,ASSATGNTEAF
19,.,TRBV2,ASSDTASISSNEYSNQPQH
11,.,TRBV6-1,ASSASVSYEQY
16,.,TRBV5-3,ARSWTPGGQANTGELF
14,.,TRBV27,ASSLFGQGLIETQY
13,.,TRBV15,ATSRPGGRLDEQY
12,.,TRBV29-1,SVLLRGQGHGYT
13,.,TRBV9,ASSVGTGLYNEQF
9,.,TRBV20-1,SAVTGATQY
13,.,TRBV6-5,ASSFNSLANYGYT
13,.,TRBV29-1,SVEVGGSGTDTQY
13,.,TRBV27,ASSLIGSGANVLT
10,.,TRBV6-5,ASKNSGGQEY
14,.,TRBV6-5,ASSYLGQGNTGELF
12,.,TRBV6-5,ASSPSSYNSPLH
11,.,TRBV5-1,ASSLGGDEKLF
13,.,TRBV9,ASSPNDLRTGELF
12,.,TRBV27,ASSLAGGAYGYT
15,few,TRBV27,ASKGLRVMDVEETQY
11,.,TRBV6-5,ATKSRGHTEAF
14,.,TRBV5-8,ASSLAGDPINQPQH